The entry that follows covers one T cell receptor (beta chain) sequence. This sample is drawn from a study of blood T cell repertoires in COVID-19. Trimming removed 6 bases at V and 6 bases at J, with 17 bases between. There are 14 residues in the CDR3. Germline V gives CDR1 LNHDA, CDR2 SQIVND (reference sequence). Profiling relied on immunoSEQ multiplex PCR, and the TCRdb table lists in-frame clones only, not all of them. Of 200,000 to 250,000 clones listed, roughly 85% are singletons. The TCR originated in a man aged 35 to 55 with acute or convalescent COVID-19. Input material: peripheral blood. The chain combines TRBV19 with TRBJ1-1, with D uncertain. This chain's CDR3 is CASRAVDVESEAFF. Written as DNA, the CDR3 is TGTGCCAGTAGAGCCGTCGACGTGGAGTCTGAAGCTTTCTTT.